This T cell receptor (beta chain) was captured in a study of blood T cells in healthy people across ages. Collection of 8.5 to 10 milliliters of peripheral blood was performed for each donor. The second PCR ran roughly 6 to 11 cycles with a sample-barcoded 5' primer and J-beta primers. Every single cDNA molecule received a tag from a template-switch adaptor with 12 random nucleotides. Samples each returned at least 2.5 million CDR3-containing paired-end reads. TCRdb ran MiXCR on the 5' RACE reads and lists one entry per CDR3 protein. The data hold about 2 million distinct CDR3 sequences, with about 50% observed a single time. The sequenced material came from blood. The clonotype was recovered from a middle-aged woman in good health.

The CDR3 DNA reads as TGTGCCAGCAGCCTCGGGCCGGATCAGCTTCATGGCTACACCTTC. It is translated as CASSLGPDQLHGYTF. The chain employs TRBV12-3 or TRBV12-4 and TRBJ1-2; D is unclear. The CDR3 totals 15 residues. V was pared by 6 bases and J by 6 bases, with 20 bases between.